One sample yielded the 17 T cell receptor beta chains listed below, sequenced in a study of human T cells and chemical hapten exposure. Time point defined: patch test 2, 6 weeks after DPC sensitization. Noted treatment: therapeutic diphenylcyclopropenone sensitization with weekly scalp DPC. TCRdb re-analysed the RACE reads in MiXCR, keeping a single row per CDR3 protein. The data hold more than 90,000 distinct CDR3 sequences, with 10% to 12% observed a single time. Sequencing used whole blood, obtained in connection with sensitization to the hapten diphenylcyclopropenone (DPC). The receptors stem from a middle-aged woman with alopecia areata. Some clones in this sample may be carry-over from other donors' samples.

This clonotype has a handful of counts. The chain joins TRBV20-1 to TRBJ2-1; possibly TRBD1 or TRBD2 for D (6 bases each). Germline V gene sequence: CDR1 DFQATT, CDR2 SNEGSKA (reference sequence). The V gene lost 5 bases and the J gene lost 4 bases, with 21 bases spanning the gap. There are 16 residues in the CDR3. The chain's CDR3 is CSAGLASEGGYNEQFF. The CDR3 DNA follows: TGCAGTGCTGGGCTAGCGAGCGAAGGGGGTTACAATGAGCAGTTCTTC.

This chain connects TRBV19 to TRBJ1-2; TRBD1 aligns across 7 bases. V trimming: 6 bases; J trimming: 1 base; junction bases outside the gene matches: 8. The CDR3 length is 15 residues. Germline CDR1 and CDR2: LNHDA and SQIVND (reference sequence). The chain's CDR3 is CASSYLTGFNYGYTF. Written as DNA, the CDR3 is TGTGCCAGTAGCTACCTGACAGGGTTTAACTATGGCTACACCTTC.

V and J are TRBV7-9 and TRBJ1-2; D is unresolved. The CDR3 has 14 residues. Germline loops: CDR1 SEHNR, CDR2 FQNEAQ (reference sequence). V dropped 5 bases and J dropped 2 bases, with 12 bases sitting between them. The CDR3 bases are TGTGCCAGCAGCCCGGGCGGGGTAAACTATGGCTACACCTTC. Translation: CASSPGGVNYGYTF.

This clonotype occurred many times. The CDR3 here is CASRPWSSPGSYEQYF. CDR3 coding DNA: TGTGCCAGCAGACCTTGGAGCTCCCCGGGCTCCTACGAGCAGTACTTC. The genes are TRBV11-2 and TRBJ2-7, with D unresolved. The CDR3 extends over 16 amino acids. Germline CDR1 SGHAT, CDR2 FQNNGV. V lost 6 bases and J 0 bases, leaving 18 bases between the germline ends.

In this sample, this clonotype turned up many times. V usage is TRBV9 and J usage is TRBJ1-6; D might be TRBD1 (6 bases). Germline-derived CDR1 and CDR2 are SGDLS and YYNGEE. V lost 4 bases and J lost 7, with 9 bases in between. This CDR3 has 13 residues. CDR3: CASSWDTNSPLHF. Here the CDR3 DNA reads TGTGCCAGCAGCTGGGACACAAATTCACCCCTCCACTTT.

The rearrangement joins TRBV11-3 to TRBJ2-7; a weak D match, TRBD1 (6 bases). V lost 7 bases to trimming and J lost 8 bases, with 18 bases between them. The germline gives CDR1 SGHNT, CDR2 YENEEA. The CDR3 is 13 amino acids. The CDR3 spells CASINLRQGKQYF. DNA for the CDR3: TGTGCCAGCATTAATTTACGTCAGGGGAAGCAGTACTTC. Using reference TRBV11-3 and TRBJ2-7 for the parts outside the CDR3, the full variable domain is EAGVVQSPRYKIIEKKQPVAFWCNPISGHNTLYWYLQNLGQGPELLIRYENEEAVDDSQLPKDRFSAERLKGVDSTLKIQPAELGDSAVYLCASINLRQGKQYFGPGTRLTVT.

The rearrangement joins TRBV19 to TRBJ1-2; TRBD1 is a possible D gene (6 bases). The V gene's germline CDR1 is LNHDA and CDR2 SQIVND (reference sequence). Trimming left V 10 bases short and J 2 bases short, with 8 bases between. The CDR3 is 11 residues long. This CDR3 is CATRGNYGYTF. The CDR3 DNA sequence: TGTGCCACCAGGGGCAACTATGGCTACACCTTC. The entire variable domain, with the rest obtained from reference TRBV19 and TRBJ1-2, is as follows: DGGITQSPKYLFRKEGQNVTLSCEQNLNHDAMYWYRQDPGQGLRLIYYSQIVNDFQKGDIAEGYSVSREKKESFPLTVTSAQKNPTAFYLCATRGNYGYTFGSGTRLTVV.

This chain uses TRBV20-1 with TRBJ2-1; 15 bases fit TRBD2. Losses at the gene ends were 3 bases for V and 8 bases for J; bases not matched to a gene: 8. The CDR3 covers 16 residues. Germline loops: CDR1 DFQATT, CDR2 SNEGSKA (reference sequence). The CDR3 reads CSARYWTSGRVDEQFF. The CDR3 bases are TGCAGTGCTAGGTACTGGACTAGCGGGAGGGTCGATGAGCAGTTCTTC.

This clonotype has at least ten counts. The chain recombines TRBV20-1 with TRBJ2-1; 9 bases fit TRBD1. Germline CDR1 and CDR2: DFQATT and SNEGSKA (reference sequence). The CDR3 contains 14 residues. V was clipped by 6 bases and J by 7 bases; unmatched bases: 10. The DNA of the CDR3 is TGCAGTGCCCGACCGGGACAGGGAGGAAATGAGCAGTTCTTC. It yields the protein CSARPGQGGNEQFF.

This clonotype was counted between two and nine times. The genes are TRBV30 and TRBJ1-2; D is undetermined. CDR1 and CDR2 from the germline V gene are GTSNPN and SVGIG (reference sequence). V lost 0 bases and J 4 bases, leaving 6 bases between the germline ends. This CDR3 has 12 amino acids. CDR3 in amino acids: CAWSVGLYGYTF. Written as DNA, the CDR3 is TGTGCCTGGAGTGTAGGTCTCTATGGCTACACCTTC. The full variable domain, with the rest looked up from reference TRBV30 and TRBJ1-2, is SQTIHQWPATLVQPVGSPLSLECTVEGTSNPNLYWYRQAAGRGLQLLFYSVGIGQISSEVPQNLSASRPQDRQFILSSKKLLLSDSGFYLCAWSVGLYGYTFGSGTRLTVV.

This clonotype has a count of ten or more. The gene calls are TRBV19 and TRBJ1-1, with D possibly matching TRBD1 (5 bases). Germline V lookup: CDR1 LNHDA, CDR2 SQIVND (reference sequence). V dropped 4 bases and J dropped 3 bases, with 9 bases sitting between them. This CDR3 is 13 amino acids long. CDR3 coding DNA: TGTGCCAGTAGTACCACCAGGGACACTGAAGCTTTCTTT. This codes for CASSTTRDTEAFF.

This clonotype was detected only a few times. The chain employs TRBV7-2 and TRBJ1-2; D remains unclear. The V gene lost 0 bases and the J gene lost 4 bases, with 12 bases spanning the gap. This CDR3 is 15 amino acids long. The germline gives CDR1 SGHTA, CDR2 FQGNSA. The CDR3 nucleotides read TGTGCCAGCAGCTTAGCGCGGGGAGCTGGCTATGGCTACACCTTC. Protein sequence: CASSLARGAGYGYTF.

In its sample, this clonotype was seen a few times. The chain has TRBV18 and TRBJ2-1; TRBD1 aligns across 8 bases. This CDR3 has 15 residues. Germline V gives CDR1 KGHSH, CDR2 LQKENI. V gave up 4 bases and J gave up 5 bases; unmatched junction bases: 7. The CDR3 DNA reads TGTGCCAGCTCACGCCAGGGGGCGTGGAACAATGAGCAGTTCTTC. Protein sequence: CASSRQGAWNNEQFF.

Many counts were recorded for this clonotype. V usage is TRBV6-6 and J usage is TRBJ1-3, with D uncertain. This CDR3 spans 14 amino acids. V was shortened by 2 bases and J by 0 bases, with 5 bases between the two germline ends. Germline assignment: CDR1 MNHNY and CDR2 SVGAGI (reference sequence). The CDR3 sequence: CASSYDISGNTIYF. Here the CDR3 DNA reads TGTGCCAGCAGTTACGACATCTCTGGAAACACCATATATTTT.

The chain has TRBV6-2 or TRBV6-3 and TRBJ1-2; tentative D call: TRBD1 (5 bases). The CDR3 covers 14 residues. The V gene lost 5 bases and the J gene lost 2 bases, with 12 bases spanning the gap. Germline CDR1 and CDR2: MNHEY and SVGEGT. CDR3 loop: CASSLRQLNYGYTF. The CDR3 DNA reads as TGTGCCAGCAGTCTCCGACAGCTGAACTATGGCTACACCTTC.

This clonotype was counted ten times or more. The V call is TRBV7-9, the J call TRBJ1-1; D is perhaps TRBD1 (5 bases). CDR3 length: 15 residues. V shed 5 bases and J shed 0 bases, with 13 bases lying between them. Per the germline V gene, CDR1 is SEHNR and CDR2 is FQNEAQ (reference sequence). The CDR3 region has the DNA TGTGCCAGCAGCCCCCCAGGGTTCATGAACACTGAAGCTTTCTTT. This codes for CASSPPGFMNTEAFF.

The chain uses TRBV4-1 and TRBJ2-2; 8 nucleotides match TRBD1. The CDR3 is made up of 18 amino acids. Germline CDR1 is MGHRA and CDR2 is YSYEKL. V was clipped by 1 base and J by 4 bases; unmatched bases: 11. CDR3 loop: CASSQGRGRRGSTGELFF. The CDR3 DNA is TGCGCCAGCAGCCAAGGCAGGGGGCGCCGGGGATCCACCGGGGAGCTGTTTTTT.